This T cell receptor beta chain was captured in a study of shared clonotypes between healthy human individuals. Germline V CDR1 and CDR2: SNHLY, FYNNEI. CDR3 length: 16 residues. The ends lost 8 bases at V and 3 bases at J; junction bases unmatched: 14. It was CD45RO-negative cells, positively selected for CCR7, that made up naive CD8 cells, with terminally differentiated effector memory CD45RA+ cells excluded. Recent acute infections and vaccinations were absent in the healthy HIV-negative adult donors. Some clones are missing from TCRdb's copy, which holds only in-frame ones; the method was immunoSEQ multiplex PCR. The sample records around 640,000 clones, about 96% being singletons.

The sequence came from a woman younger than 45 in good health. The source material was naive CD8+ T cells sorted from blood. This sequence joins TRBV2 and TRBJ2-7; 9 positions agree with TRBD1. CDR3 in DNA: TGTGCCAGCCGACCTCTTTCCGGGACAGGGAACTACGAGCAGTACTTC. It encodes CASRPLSGTGNYEQYF. Filled out from reference TRBV2 and TRBJ2-7, the complete variable domain reads EPEVTQTPSHQVTQMGQEVILRCVPISNHLYFYWYRQILGQKVEFLVSFYNNEISEKSEIFDDQFSVERPDGSNFTLKIRSTKLEDSAMYFCASRPLSGTGNYEQYFGPGTRLTVT.